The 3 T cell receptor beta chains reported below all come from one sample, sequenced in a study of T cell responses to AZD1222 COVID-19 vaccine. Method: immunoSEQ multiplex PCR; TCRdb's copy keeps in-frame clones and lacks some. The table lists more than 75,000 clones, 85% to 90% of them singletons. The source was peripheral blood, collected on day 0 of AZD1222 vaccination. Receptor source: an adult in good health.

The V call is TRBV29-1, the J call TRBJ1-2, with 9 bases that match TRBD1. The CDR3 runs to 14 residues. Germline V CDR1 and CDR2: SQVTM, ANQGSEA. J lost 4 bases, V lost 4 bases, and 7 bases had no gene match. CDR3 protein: CSVGWTGEVYGYTF. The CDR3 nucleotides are TGCAGCGTTGGGTGGACAGGGGAAGTCTATGGCTACACCTTC. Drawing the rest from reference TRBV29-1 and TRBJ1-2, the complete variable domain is SAVISQKPSRDICQRGTSLTIQCQVDSQVTMMFWYRQQPGQSLTLIATANQGSEATYESGFVIDKFPISRPNLTFSTLTVSNMSPEDSSIYLCSVGWTGEVYGYTFGSGTRLTVV.

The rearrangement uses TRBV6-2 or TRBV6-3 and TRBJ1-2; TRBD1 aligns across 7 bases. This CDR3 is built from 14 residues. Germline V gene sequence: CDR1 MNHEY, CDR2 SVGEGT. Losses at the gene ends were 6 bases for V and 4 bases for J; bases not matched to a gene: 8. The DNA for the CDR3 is TGTGCCAGCAGCCCGACAGGGTGGGGCTATGGCTACACCTTC. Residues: CASSPTGWGYGYTF.

CDR3 residues: CASSQDQQGALGYTF. In nucleotides, the CDR3 is TGTGCCAGCAGCCAAGATCAACAGGGGGCCCTAGGCTACACCTTC. The rearrangement links TRBV4-2 to TRBJ1-2; 9 positions match TRBD1. Germline V gives CDR1 LGHNA, CDR2 YNFKEQ. The ends lost 0 bases at V and 8 bases at J; junction bases unmatched: 7. The CDR3 is 15 amino acids.